This record covers a single T cell receptor beta chain. The antigen remains undetermined. In the PCR, 60 Vbeta and 13 Jbeta primers were used. Data came from immunoSEQ multiplex PCR; TCRdb stores just in-frame clones and leaves some out. The sample comprises around 130,000 clones, about two thirds of which are singletons, and approximately 2.9% rests with the top ten. The germline V gene has CDR1 MDHEN and CDR2 SYDVKM. This CDR3 region has 16 residues. The junction had 8 bases not matched to a gene; V was cut back by 2 bases and J by 5 bases. This record comes from a study of cytomegalovirus exposure and HLA in healthy donors. Broader study findings: Roughly even sequencing depth across donors was the assumption behind the presence/absence analyses. In an earlier analysis, most TCR beta V segments were productive about 87% or about 30% of the time.

Material for sequencing was PBMCs. This chain uses TRBV28 with TRBJ2-5; 10 bases are shared with TRBD2. This TCR was sampled from a human donor in good health. Here the CDR3 reads CASSLVTSGNWETQYF. CDR3 coding DNA: TGTGCCAGCAGTTTAGTCACTAGCGGGAATTGGGAGACCCAGTACTTC.